The clone carrying this TCR beta chain was counted a single time. The sample comes from a study of blood T cell repertoires in COVID-19. The authors' processing: The assay estimated nucleated cells by amplifying reference gene primers. Some clones are missing from TCRdb's copy, which holds only in-frame ones; the method was immunoSEQ multiplex PCR. V, J and clone size reflect that table, while D and trimming were determined from the DNA. The data hold roughly 320,000 clones, with 70% to 90% observed a single time. Germline lookup yields CDR1 DFQATT and CDR2 SNEGSKA (reference sequence). The CDR3 spans 11 residues. The trim removed 5 bases at V and 9 bases at J, leaving 3 bases unmatched.

The sequencing sample was made of peripheral blood. The gene calls are TRBV20-1 and TRBJ2-1, with 8 bases that match TRBD2. This receptor was identified in a woman between 50 and 59 years old with COVID-19, enrolled during active disease. CDR3 in DNA: TGCAGTGCTGTGACTAGCGTTGAGCAGTTCTTC. It translates to CSAVTSVEQFF.